Presented here are 27 T cell receptor beta chains from one specimen sequenced in a study of vaccination effects on CD4 cells after COVID-19 (dated 2022 in TCRdb). To identify antigen-specific CD4+ T cell clonotypes by their expansion, the ViraFEST assay first stimulated PBMC with viral peptide pools and then applied TCR sequencing. After less than 13 days of culture, CD4+ T cells were isolated with the EasySep CD4+ T cell isolation kit. Convalescent patients had PCR-confirmed SARS-CoV-2 infection between March and December 2020, before Alpha, Beta and Delta variants emerged in the United States. The method behind the library was the immunoSEQ multiplex PCR assay. TCRdb stores this immuneACCESS table with in-frame sequences only. Part of the clones is absent; in the studies checked, under half of the shortfall reflects unresolved V genes, and no reason is known for the rest. Across this sample there are roughly 45,000 clones, with approximately 81% seen only once. Of the sample, 29% falls within the top ten clones.

For these TCRs, the target antigens are not known. Sequenced here: CD4+ T cells from PBMCs cultured with a peptide pool, sampled before COVID-19 vaccination. These receptors all come from a human donor who had a prior SARS-CoV-2 infection.

The CDR3 loop reads CASSDGAALNAFF. The CDR3 DNA follows: TGTGCCAGCAGTGATGGAGCAGCCTTAAACGCTTTCTTT. The chain links TRBV25-1 to TRBJ1-1; D is ambiguous. The CDR3 consists of 13 residues. Germline CDR1 is MGHDK and CDR2 is SYGVNS. Trimming took off 3 bases at V and 11 bases at J, with 16 bases between the two ends.

The chain links TRBV5-1 to TRBJ1-2, with D hard to call. The V and J ends lost 5 bases and 0 bases respectively, with 8 bases between them. In germline, CDR1 is SGHRS, CDR2 YFSETQ. The CDR3 runs 13 residues. The CDR3 is CASRTATNYGYTF. CDR3 nucleotides: TGCGCCAGCAGAACCGCTACTAACTATGGCTACACCTTC. Full variable domain (missing parts from reference TRBV5-1 and TRBJ1-2): KAGVTQTPRYLIKTRGQQVTLSCSPISGHRSVSWYQQTPGQGLQFLFEYFSETQRNKGNFPGRFSGRQFSNSRSEMNVSTLELGDSALYLCASRTATNYGYTFGSGTRLTVV.

The J gene is TRBJ2-7, the V gene TRBV24-1; 9 nucleotides align to TRBD1. Germline V gives CDR1 KGHDR, CDR2 SFDVKD. This CDR3 region has 15 residues. V gave up 4 bases and J gave up 2 bases; unmatched junction bases: 5. In DNA form, the CDR3 reads TGTGCCACCAGTGAGGCCGGGACAGGGACCTACGAGCAGTACTTC. It specifies CATSEAGTGTYEQYF.

This sequence joins TRBV25-1 and TRBJ2-2; D call uncertain. The CDR3 spans 16 residues. V lost 6 bases to trimming and J lost 0 bases, with 14 bases between them. CDR1 and CDR2 from the germline V gene are MGHDK and SYGVNS. The CDR3 reads CASRNNYPSNTGELFF. The DNA of the CDR3 is TGTGCCAGCAGGAACAACTACCCCTCGAACACCGGGGAGCTGTTTTTT. Filled out from reference TRBV25-1 and TRBJ2-2, the complete variable domain reads EADIYQTPRYLVIGTGKKITLECSQTMGHDKMYWYQQDPGMELHLIHYSYGVNSTEKGDLSSESTVSRIRTEHFPLTLESARPSHTSQYLCASRNNYPSNTGELFFGEGSRLTVL.

Written as DNA, the CDR3 is TGTGCCAGCAGCAAAGAGCCGGCAGGGGAGGTCACTGAAGCTTTCTTT. Protein sequence: CASSKEPAGEVTEAFF. V and J are TRBV21-1 and TRBJ1-1. TRBV21-1 is a documented pseudogene. The length of the CDR3 is 16 residues.

Note on this clone: One end of the junction does not line up with germline, which may come from a read error. The chain links TRBV18 to TRBJ1-2, with D possibly TRBD1 on 5 matching bases. The germline V gene has CDR1 KGHSH and CDR2 LQKENI. The CDR3 sequence is 15 residues long. CDR3 sequence: CASSPQPTANYGYTF. The CDR3 DNA follows: TGTGCCAGCTCCCCACAGCCGACAGCGAACTATGGCTACACCTTC. Drawing the rest from reference TRBV18 and TRBJ1-2, the complete variable domain is NAGVMQNPRHLVRRRGQEARLRCSPMKGHSHVYWYRQLPEEGLKFMVYLQKENIIDESGMPKERFSAEFPKEGPSILRIQQVVRGDSAAYFCASSPQPTANYGYTFGSGTRLTVV.

The chain links TRBV2 to TRBJ1-6; possibly TRBD1 for D (5 bases). The germline gives CDR1 SNHLY, CDR2 FYNNEI. Trimming removed 0 bases at V and 11 bases at J, with 14 bases between. The CDR3 consists of 15 residues. In DNA, the CDR3 is TGTGCCAGCAGTGAAGCCTTTCCTACAGGAGCACCCCTCCACTTT. Translating it yields CASSEAFPTGAPLHF.

The chain couples TRBV28 to TRBJ2-1; TRBD2 aligns across 9 bases. Germline CDR1 is MDHEN and CDR2 is SYDVKM. Unmatched junction bases numbered 9, after V lost 9 bases and J lost 6 bases. This CDR3 comprises 14 residues. CDR3 nucleotides: TGTGCCAGTATGCGGGAGGGCCGTCCCAATGAGCAGTTCTTC. Translated, it gives CASMREGRPNEQFF.

The genes are TRBV7-9 and TRBJ2-7; 9 bases line up with TRBD1. The germline V gene encodes CDR1 SEHNR and CDR2 FQNEAQ (reference sequence). The CDR3 extends over 14 amino acids. V was pared by 5 bases and J by 6 bases, with 8 bases of the junction left unmatched. CDR3 DNA: TGTGCCAGCAGCCCGACGGGACAGGGCTCCGAGCAGTACTTC. Its translation is CASSPTGQGSEQYF. The full variable domain, completed using reference TRBV7-9 and TRBJ2-7, is DTGVSQNPRHKITKRGQNVTFRCDPISEHNRLYWYRQTLGQGPEFLTYFQNEAQLEKSRLLSDRFSAERPKGSFSTLEIQRTEQGDSAMYLCASSPTGQGSEQYFGPGTRLTVT.

The chain carries TRBV28 and TRBJ2-5, with TRBD2 identical over 15 bases. The junction had 6 bases not matched to a gene; V was cut back by 5 bases and J by 5 bases. CDR1 MDHEN and CDR2 SYDVKM come from the germline V gene. CDR3 length: 16 residues. CDR3 sequence reads: CASSRTSGRAGETQYF. The CDR3, as DNA: TGTGCCAGCAGTCGGACTAGCGGGAGGGCCGGCGAGACCCAGTACTTC.

The chain has TRBV5-1 and TRBJ2-5, with D possibly matching TRBD2 (5 bases). Germline CDR1 is SGHRS and CDR2 is YFSETQ. CDR3 size: 14 residues. Deletions cut 0 bases from V and 1 base from J, with 7 bases between. The CDR3 here is CASSLVTSQETQYF. CDR3 in DNA: TGCGCCAGCAGCTTGGTCACTAGCCAAGAGACCCAGTACTTC.

This clone appeared a few times. This sequence joins TRBV7-2 and TRBJ2-1; 10 positions agree with TRBD2. The CDR3 extends over 17 amino acids. Per the germline V gene, CDR1 is SGHTA and CDR2 is FQGNSA. V lost 3 bases to trimming and J lost 2 bases; unmatched junction nucleotides: 7. CDR3 protein: CASSLGVAGGPYNEQFF. DNA of the CDR3: TGTGCCAGCAGCTTGGGAGTAGCGGGGGGTCCCTACAATGAGCAGTTCTTC.

The rearrangement joins TRBV19 to TRBJ2-1, with TRBD1 as a possible D gene (5 bases). The germline gives CDR1 LNHDA, CDR2 SQIVND (reference sequence). This CDR3 region has 14 residues. The V gene lost 3 bases and the J gene lost 8 bases, with 14 bases spanning the gap. The CDR3 is CASSIARVIDEQFF. The CDR3 nucleotides are TGTGCCAGTAGTATCGCCAGGGTAATTGATGAGCAGTTCTTC.

This clone was observed a handful of times. The chain employs TRBV6-5 and TRBJ2-7; D remains unclear. The CDR3 runs 15 residues. Germline V gene data show CDR1 as MNHEY and CDR2 as SVGAGI. Trimming removed 0 bases at V and 1 base at J, with 10 bases between. The CDR3 region has the DNA TGTGCCAGCAGTTACTCGGTGCTCGGGTCCTACGAGCAGTACTTC. It is translated as CASSYSVLGSYEQYF.

The gene calls are TRBV18 and TRBJ2-7; TRBD1 aligns across 7 bases. The trim removed 4 bases at V and 4 bases at J, leaving 7 bases unmatched. The CDR3 has 14 amino acids. Germline lookup yields CDR1 KGHSH and CDR2 LQKENI. Here the CDR3 DNA reads TGTGCCAGCTCACTAGACAGGGAATCATACGAGCAGTACTTC. Amino acid sequence: CASSLDRESYEQYF.

In nucleotides, the CDR3 is TGTGCCAGCAGCTTGTATGGGCCTAATGAAAAACTGTTTTTT. Encoded protein: CASSLYGPNEKLFF. The rearrangement joins TRBV5-5 to TRBJ1-4; no reliable D call. From germline, CDR1 is SGHKS and CDR2 YYEKEE (reference sequence). V shed 1 base and J shed 3 bases, with 7 bases lying between them. This CDR3 region has 14 residues.

This clone was counted ten times or more. This chain uses TRBV2 with TRBJ2-1; no firm D call. CDR3 length equals 15 residues. Germline lookup yields CDR1 SNHLY and CDR2 FYNNEI. Trimming removed 6 bases from V and 5 bases from J, with 17 bases in between. CDR3 nucleotide sequence: TGTGCCAGCAGGGAAATGGGTTCACAAAACAATGAGCAGTTCTTC. It specifies CASREMGSQNNEQFF.

This clone was picked up a small number of times. The CDR3 coding sequence is TGTGCCACCAGTGATTTTTCCTGGGACGAGCAGTACTTC. Its protein is CATSDFSWDEQYF. The chain is built from TRBV24-1 and TRBJ2-7; D gene uncertain. Deletions cut 1 base from V and 5 bases from J, with 8 bases between. This CDR3 has 13 amino acids. In germline, CDR1 is KGHDR, CDR2 SFDVKD.

This sequence joins TRBV7-9 and TRBJ2-3; 7 nucleotides match TRBD2. V gave up 5 bases and J gave up 2 bases; unmatched junction bases: 7. The CDR3 length is 15 residues. Germline lookup yields CDR1 SEHNR and CDR2 FQNEAQ (reference sequence). CDR3 nucleotide sequence: TGTGCCAGCAGCACGCGGGGGAGCAACACAGATACGCAGTATTTT. This encodes CASSTRGSNTDTQYF. Filled out from reference TRBV7-9 and TRBJ2-3, the complete variable domain reads DTGVSQNPRHKITKRGQNVTFRCDPISEHNRLYWYRQTLGQGPEFLTYFQNEAQLEKSRLLSDRFSAERPKGSFSTLEIQRTEQGDSAMYLCASSTRGSNTDTQYFGPGTRLTVL.

The J gene is TRBJ2-3, the V gene TRBV19; 9 bases map to TRBD2. The length of the CDR3 is 16 residues. CDR1 and CDR2 from the germline V gene are LNHDA and SQIVND (reference sequence). With 3 bases clipped from V and 4 bases from J, the junction kept 8 bases outside the gene matches. CDR3 nucleotides: TGTGCCAGTAGTATGATTAGCGGGAGTGGGGCAGATACGCAGTATTTT. Translated: CASSMISGSGADTQYF.

This chain connects TRBV5-1 to TRBJ1-1, with 9 positions matching TRBD1. Germline CDR1 reads SGHRS; CDR2 reads YFSETQ. Trimming at V came to 4 bases and at J to 0 bases, leaving 7 bases not matched to a gene. The CDR3 has 16 residues. The CDR3 is CASSPGTGFMNTEAFF. For the CDR3, the DNA is TGCGCCAGCAGCCCCGGGACAGGGTTCATGAACACTGAAGCTTTCTTT.

This sequence joins TRBV3-1 (or the pseudogene TRBV3-2) and TRBJ1-6, with 9 bases that match TRBD1. The CDR3 is 14 residues long. V lost 5 bases and J lost 10; bases outside the gene matches: 6. Germline CDR1 and CDR2: LGHDT and YNNKEL (reference sequence). The CDR3 protein is CASSLQGANSPLHF. The CDR3 DNA is TGTGCCAGCAGCTTACAGGGGGCGAACTCACCCCTCCACTTT.

This chain links TRBV19 with TRBJ2-1; 10 bases are shared with TRBD2. V gave up 1 base and J gave up 13 bases; unmatched junction bases: 13. Germline V gene sequence: CDR1 LNHDA, CDR2 SQIVND (reference sequence). The CDR3 totals 16 residues. The CDR3 is CASSIGYSGRPIGQFF. CDR3 in DNA: TGTGCCAGTAGTATAGGTTATAGCGGGAGGCCAATCGGACAGTTCTTC.

V and J are TRBV9 and TRBJ2-5; 16 bases align to TRBD2. V was pared by 4 bases and J by 5 bases, with 8 bases of the junction left unmatched. Looked up from germline, CDR1 is SGDLS and CDR2 is YYNGEE. CDR3 length equals 17 residues. The CDR3 region has the DNA TGTGCCAGCAGCCCAGGGACTAGCGGGGGGGCCCTGGAGACCCAGTACTTC. As protein: CASSPGTSGGALETQYF.

The chain recombines TRBV24-1 with TRBJ2-1; 12 bases are a match to TRBD2. The J segment lost 4 bases and the V segment lost 4 bases, leaving 4 bases of the junction unmatched. Germline CDR1 KGHDR, CDR2 SFDVKD. The length of the CDR3 is 16 residues. The DNA for the CDR3 is TGTGCCACCAGTGACCAACTAGCGGGGGGATACAATGAGCAGTTCTTC. It encodes CATSDQLAGGYNEQFF.

This chain uses TRBV7-8 with TRBJ2-7; D is perhaps TRBD2 (6 bases). With 5 bases removed from V and 2 bases from J, the gap between germline ends came to 16 bases. This CDR3 is 15 amino acids long. Per germline, CDR1 SGHVS and CDR2 FQNEAQ. The CDR3 protein is CASSPERGIPYEQYF. As DNA, the CDR3 is TGTGCCAGCAGCCCCGAACGGGGGATCCCCTACGAGCAGTACTTC.

This clone was seen only a few times. This chain links TRBV4-2 with TRBJ2-1; 10 bases are shared with TRBD2. The CDR3 covers 16 residues. Losses at the gene ends were 4 bases for V and 0 bases for J; bases not matched to a gene: 3. Germline CDR1 LGHNA, CDR2 YNFKEQ. CDR3 sequence (DNA): TGTGCCAGCAGCCGAATAGCGGGGGGCTCCTACAATGAGCAGTTCTTC. Amino acid sequence: CASSRIAGGSYNEQFF.